Sequencing of this T cell receptor (beta chain) was carried out in a study of shared clonotypes between healthy human individuals. Findings of the study overall: Of the naive CD4 clonotypes, around 4.8% were shared across several donors. In general, naive subsets displayed greater estimated richness than memory subsets did.

CD45RO-negative, CCR7-positively selected cells formed the naive CD8 fraction, excluding terminally differentiated effector memory CD45RA+ cells. This clone appeared once. The antigen is undetermined. The repertoire was sequenced with immunoSEQ multiplex PCR; TCRdb's copy has only in-frame clones and lacks some. The table lists some 2 million clones, roughly 95% of them singletons. Between the trimmed V and J ends, which lost 5 bases and 0 bases, there was a span of 10 bases. The CDR3 is made up of 15 amino acids. CDR1 MGHRA and CDR2 YSYEKL come from the germline V gene. The TCR was taken from a man aged 18 to 30 in good health. What was sequenced was naive CD8+ T cells sorted from blood. The V gene is TRBV4-1, the J gene TRBJ1-4; D is uncertain. The CDR3: CASSASPSTNEKLFF. The CDR3 DNA reads TGCGCCAGCAGCGCCTCACCTTCAACTAATGAAAAACTGTTTTTT.